The next 24 T cell receptor beta chains were all read from a single sample in a study of blood T cell repertoires in COVID-19. Profiling relied on immunoSEQ multiplex PCR, and the TCRdb table lists in-frame clones only, not all of them. This table holds over 200,000 clones, 60% to 75% found once. The sample taken for sequencing was peripheral blood. These receptors were taken from a woman at least 80 years old with acute or convalescent COVID-19.

The V and J genes are TRBV14 and TRBJ1-2; 8 positions match TRBD1. This CDR3 region has 14 residues. The germline CDR1 and CDR2 sequences are SGHDN and FVKESK. V was pared by 2 bases and J by 8 bases, with 7 bases of the junction left unmatched. In DNA form, the CDR3 reads TGTGCCAGCAGCCAAACCGGGACAGGAAGCGGCTACACCTTC. Residues: CASSQTGTGSGYTF.

This clone has more than one count but fewer than ten. The genes are TRBV7-9 and TRBJ1-2; 7 bases line up with TRBD1. Trimming at V came to 5 bases and at J to 6 bases, leaving 9 bases not matched to a gene. Germline CDR1 reads SEHNR; CDR2 reads FQNEAQ (reference sequence). This CDR3 spans 14 amino acids. The CDR3, as DNA: TGTGCCAGCAGCCGTGGGGACAGACTAGATGGCTACACCTTC. This sequence encodes CASSRGDRLDGYTF.

The count of this clone is one. The rearrangement joins TRBV4-1 to TRBJ1-2, with D perhaps TRBD1 (6 bases). This CDR3 contains 15 residues. Germline V lookup: CDR1 MGHRA, CDR2 YSYEKL. V lost 0 bases and J lost 3, with 11 bases in between. The CDR3 is CASSQEPRTDYGYTF. DNA for the CDR3: TGCGCCAGCAGCCAAGAGCCTCGGACAGACTATGGCTACACCTTC.

This chain joins TRBV6-2 or TRBV6-3 and TRBJ1-5, with 8 bases identical to TRBD1. The CDR3 extends over 17 amino acids. V was clipped by 0 bases and J by 3 bases; unmatched bases: 7. Germline CDR1 MNHEY, CDR2 SVGEGT. This chain's CDR3 is CASSYSVGQGPNQPQHF. The CDR3 coding sequence is TGTGCCAGCAGTTACTCGGTCGGACAGGGCCCCAATCAGCCCCAGCATTTT.

This clone was recorded a few times. The chain carries TRBV5-1 and TRBJ2-5, with TRBD2 matching over 12 bases. Trimming at V came to 0 bases and at J to 1 base, leaving 4 bases not matched to a gene. This CDR3 region has 17 residues. The germline V gene has CDR1 SGHRS and CDR2 YFSETQ. The CDR3 bases are TGCGCCAGCAGCTTGGGACAACTAGCGGGGGGCCAAGAGACCCAGTACTTC. It yields the protein CASSLGQLAGGQETQYF.

The CDR3 DNA reads TGTGCCAGCACCAGGGTAGGTGAATTCTACGAGCAGTACTTC. Translation gives CASTRVGEFYEQYF. The gene calls are TRBV6-5 and TRBJ2-7; D is perhaps TRBD1 (5 bases). The V and J ends lost 7 bases and 3 bases respectively, with 16 bases between them. The CDR3 totals 14 residues. Germline-derived CDR1 and CDR2 are MNHEY and SVGAGI.

The gene calls are TRBV27 and TRBJ2-7; TRBD2 might be the D (5 bases). CDR3 size: 14 residues. The V end was cut by 4 bases, the J end by 5 bases, with 15 bases between. Germline V gives CDR1 MNHEY, CDR2 SMNVEV (reference sequence). In DNA form, the CDR3 reads TGTGCCAGCAGTTCGCTTTGGAGGTCCCACGAGCAGTACTTC. This gives the protein CASSSLWRSHEQYF.

The V call is TRBV3-1 (or the pseudogene TRBV3-2), the J call TRBJ2-2, with D possibly being TRBD1 (6 bases). V lost 4 bases and J 7 bases, leaving 19 bases between the germline ends. The CDR3 consists of 16 residues. Germline CDR1 and CDR2: LGHDT and YNNKEL (reference sequence). The DNA for the CDR3 is TGTGCCAGCAGCCTCCGGACAGTCTCGACGAGCGGGGAGCTGTTTTTT. Protein product: CASSLRTVSTSGELFF.

The V gene is TRBV7-9, the J gene TRBJ1-2; D is undetermined. This CDR3 is 13 amino acids long. Germline CDR1 is SEHNR and CDR2 is FQNEAQ (reference sequence). V lost 7 bases and J lost 2, with 11 bases in between. The CDR3 reads CASNPASNYGYTF. CDR3 coding DNA: TGTGCCAGCAACCCTGCGAGCAACTATGGCTACACCTTC.

The chain recombines TRBV9 with TRBJ2-1; 16 bases line up with TRBD2. CDR3 length: 16 residues. Unmatched junction bases numbered 3, after V lost 4 bases and J lost 5 bases. Germline V gene data show CDR1 as SGDLS and CDR2 as YYNGEE. The chain's CDR3 is CASSTGTSGGDNEQFF. Here the CDR3 DNA reads TGTGCCAGCAGCACCGGGACTAGCGGGGGGGACAATGAGCAGTTCTTC.

V is TRBV6-5 and J is TRBJ1-3; TRBD1 matches at 7 bases. The V and J ends lost 4 bases and 0 bases, in that order; junction bases with no gene match: 3. The germline V gene encodes CDR1 MNHEY and CDR2 SVGAGI. CDR3 length equals 15 residues. The CDR3, as DNA: TGTGCCAGCAGTTCCGAGGGGGCCTCTGGAAACACCATATATTTT. Encoded protein: CASSSEGASGNTIYF.

The chain is built from TRBV6-4 and TRBJ2-1; 9 nucleotides match TRBD1. Germline V gene lookup returns CDR1 MRHNA and CDR2 SNTAGT. The CDR3 totals 15 residues. Trimming cost V 5 bases and J 8 bases; bases outside gene matches: 10. The CDR3 here is CASSFSGTGTDEQFF. The CDR3 DNA is TGTGCCAGCAGTTTCTCCGGGACAGGGACCGATGAGCAGTTCTTC.

The chain employs TRBV19 and TRBJ1-2; 7 nucleotides align to TRBD1. The CDR3 is 13 amino acids. Losses at the gene ends were 5 bases for V and 10 bases for J; bases not matched to a gene: 10. The germline V gene has CDR1 LNHDA and CDR2 SQIVND (reference sequence). The CDR3 protein is CASSSAGQTFYTF. Written as DNA, the CDR3 is TGTGCCAGTAGTTCCGCGGGACAGACGTTCTACACCTTC.

The count of this clone is one. This rearrangement joins TRBV7-6 to TRBJ2-7, with D possibly TRBD1 on 5 matching bases. Germline assignment: CDR1 SGHVS and CDR2 FNYEAQ. The CDR3 consists of 15 residues. V lost 5 bases to trimming and J lost 2 bases, with 16 bases between them. The CDR3 loop reads CASSRTDSTPYEQYF. The CDR3 DNA follows: TGTGCCAGCAGCCGAACAGACAGCACCCCCTACGAGCAGTACTTC.

This CDR3 is CASAPGLAGSRDEQYF. The CDR3 DNA reads as TGTGCCAGCGCCCCGGGACTAGCGGGAAGCCGGGACGAGCAGTACTTC. The gene calls are TRBV7-9 and TRBJ2-7; TRBD2 agrees at 13 bases. The V and J ends lost 8 bases and 5 bases, in that order; junction bases with no gene match: 12. The CDR3 spans 16 residues. Germline V CDR1 and CDR2: SEHNR, FQNEAQ (reference sequence).

V is TRBV5-1 and J is TRBJ1-1, with 7 bases identical to TRBD1. This CDR3 region has 14 residues. From germline, CDR1 is SGHRS and CDR2 YFSETQ. V shed 4 bases, J shed 1 base, and the junction held 4 bases outside the gene matches. DNA of the CDR3: TGCGCCAGCAGCATGGACAGGACGAACACTGAAGCTTTCTTT. Translating gives CASSMDRTNTEAFF.

The CDR3 reads CATHSGYEQYF. The DNA of the CDR3 is TGTGCCACCCATAGCGGGTACGAGCAGTACTTC. This chain joins TRBV6-5 and TRBJ2-7; 7 bases are a match to TRBD2. Germline lookup yields CDR1 MNHEY and CDR2 SVGAGI. CDR3 length equals 11 residues. Trimming removed 10 bases from V and 4 bases from J; junction bases left unmatched: 4.

The chain uses TRBV29-1 and TRBJ1-2; possibly TRBD1 for D (5 bases). V was shortened by 4 bases and J by 4 bases, with 16 bases between the two germline ends. The length of the CDR3 is 14 residues. The germline V gene encodes CDR1 SQVTM and CDR2 ANQGSEA. The CDR3 spells CSVARDSYGYGYTF. CDR3 sequence (DNA): TGCAGCGTTGCAAGGGACTCCTACGGCTATGGCTACACCTTC. Using reference TRBV29-1 and TRBJ1-2 for the parts outside the CDR3, the full variable domain is SAVISQKPSRDICQRGTSLTIQCQVDSQVTMMFWYRQQPGQSLTLIATANQGSEATYESGFVIDKFPISRPNLTFSTLTVSNMSPEDSSIYLCSVARDSYGYGYTFGSGTRLTVV.

V usage is TRBV19 and J usage is TRBJ1-2, with 7 bases matching TRBD1. Looked up from germline, CDR1 is LNHDA and CDR2 is SQIVND (reference sequence). V was clipped by 5 bases and J by 0 bases; unmatched bases: 6. This CDR3 contains 15 residues. CDR3 coding DNA: TGTGCCAGTAGTGCCCCGGGACAGACTAACTATGGCTACACCTTC. Residues: CASSAPGQTNYGYTF.

The genes are TRBV28 and TRBJ2-7, with 11 bases matching TRBD2. J gave up 5 bases and V 6 bases, and 12 bases lay outside the gene matches. The CDR3 covers 16 residues. The V gene's germline CDR1 is MDHEN and CDR2 SYDVKM. For the CDR3, the DNA is TGTGCCAGCAGCCTTACTAGCGGGAGAAATGTTGACGAGCAGTACTTC. Encoded protein: CASSLTSGRNVDEQYF.

V is TRBV3-1 (or the pseudogene TRBV3-2) and J is TRBJ1-2; D gene unclear. V was shortened by 0 bases and J by 6 bases, with 14 bases between the two germline ends. The CDR3 runs to 15 residues. In germline, CDR1 is LGHDT, CDR2 YNNKEL (reference sequence). CDR3 sequence (DNA): TGTGCCAGCAGCCAAGATCTCGGGGAATTCGATGGCTACACCTTC. It is translated as CASSQDLGEFDGYTF.

This clone has just a few counts. This sequence joins TRBV6-2 or TRBV6-3 and TRBJ2-3; 7 bases are a match to TRBD2. V lost 0 bases, J lost 4 bases, and 7 bases stayed unmatched. In germline, CDR1 is MNHEY, CDR2 SVGEGT. The CDR3 covers 16 residues. The CDR3 is CASSYSPSGGSDTQYF. The CDR3 coding sequence is TGTGCCAGCAGTTACTCGCCTAGCGGAGGATCAGATACGCAGTATTTT.

The chain links TRBV3-1 (or the pseudogene TRBV3-2) to TRBJ1-1, with 8 bases that match TRBD1. With 2 bases clipped from V and 3 bases from J, the junction kept 2 bases outside the gene matches. The CDR3 sequence is 14 residues long. Germline-derived CDR1 and CDR2 are LGHDT and YNNKEL (reference sequence). CDR3 DNA: TGTGCCAGCAGCCAACTACAGGGGGACACTGAAGCTTTCTTT. Protein sequence: CASSQLQGDTEAFF.

The rearrangement uses TRBV6-5 and TRBJ1-5; D unclear. With 0 bases removed from V and 6 bases from J, the gap between germline ends came to 6 bases. Germline assignment: CDR1 MNHEY and CDR2 SVGAGI. This CDR3 has 13 residues. CDR3 region: CASSYSQFQPQHF. The CDR3 bases are TGTGCCAGCAGTTACTCACAGTTTCAGCCCCAGCATTTT.